Listed below are T cell receptor beta chains from one sample, sequenced in a study of CD8+ T cells in alopecia areata. Libraries were prepared by immunoSEQ multiplex PCR; TCRdb keeps only in-frame clonotypes and omits some of them. The repertoire has hundreds of thousands of clones, 50% to 70% of them found once; the top ten carry roughly 0.47%. Sequencing was performed on CD4+ T cells sorted from blood, taken at week 0. These receptors originate from a human donor with alopecia areata. The CDR3 runs from the conserved cysteine through the conserved F or W. A D gene is named only where the DNA matches it firmly. Expanded clones get a size class; other rows say once, few or many, or leave the size out.

TRBJ2-7	TRBD2	TRBV6-5	few	CASGRGPSSYEQYF
TRBJ2-6	TRBD1	TRBV2	-	CASTYRGGPNVLTF
TRBJ2-1	-	TRBV10-3	-	CAISDLGARRNEQFF
TRBJ2-5	TRBD2	TRBV5-1	-	CASSPSGRSQETQYF
TRBJ2-1	TRBD2	TRBV25-1	-	CASSSPSGRSNEQFF
TRBJ1-2	-	TRBV9	-	CASSVDREGHWGYGYTF
TRBJ2-3	-	TRBV30	-	CAWSVRIDTQYF
TRBJ2-7	TRBD1	TRBV5-6	-	CASSFRTTGGGGQYF
TRBJ1-1	-	TRBV13	few	CASSLPLRGGTEAFF
TRBJ2-1	-	TRBV10-3	-	CAISEGQGQLF
TRBJ1-2	-	TRBV2	few	CASSENEQGLGYGYTF
TRBJ1-2	TRBD1	TRBV25-1	-	CASSRQGRRDGYTF
TRBJ1-2	-	TRBV7-3	-	CASSLQGTGGYTF
TRBJ1-2	-	TRBV20-1	-	CSGETNYGYTF
TRBJ2-7	-	TRBV14	-	CASSQGPGRGSYEQYF
TRBJ2-3	-	TRBV29-1	few	CSVDTSTDTQYF
TRBJ1-2	-	TRBV6-5	-	CASSKGQNINYGYTF
TRBJ2-7	-	TRBV2	-	CASSRQSSYEQYF
TRBJ2-6	-	TRBV6-1	-	CASSWVSGANVLTF
TRBJ1-2	TRBD1	TRBV5-1	-	CASRPTDRGDYGYTF
TRBJ2-7	TRBD1	TRBV9	-	CASSQRTGADEQYF
TRBJ2-1	TRBD1	TRBV29-1	-	CSGDWGQGIPWNNEQFF
TRBJ1-1	-	TRBV5-4	-	CASSLSPQEVPFF
TRBJ1-6	-	TRBV30	few	CAWSEEGVGYNSPLHF
TRBJ1-2	TRBD1	TRBV28	-	CASRPPTGGYGYTF
TRBJ2-7	TRBD1	TRBV18	few	CASSSSTGSLYEQYF
TRBJ2-1	-	TRBV11-3	few	CASSSNGAYSYNEQFF
TRBJ1-1	-	TRBV7-2	few	CASSLGGDREAFF
TRBJ1-2	-	TRBV19	few	CASSIAGGHGYTF
TRBJ1-2	-	TRBV29-1	few	CSVHAEGPLRGYTF
TRBJ2-7	TRBD2	TRBV30	-	CAWRLASSYEQYF
TRBJ2-2	-	TRBV7-3	-	CASSPLGYGELFF
TRBJ2-1	TRBD2	TRBV7-3	few	CASSPNEGGVNEQFF
TRBJ1-2	-	TRBV27	-	CASSLRPAYGYTF
TRBJ2-5	-	TRBV7-7	-	CASSLEWSGSETQYF
TRBJ1-1	TRBD1	TRBV10-1	-	CASSGQGGTEAFF
TRBJ2-5	TRBD2	TRBV7-9	-	CASRILAEETQYF
TRBJ2-3	TRBD2	TRBV7-2	-	CASSRRGAGDTDTQYF
TRBJ2-3	TRBD2	TRBV7-3	-	CASSPSSGILTDTQYF
TRBJ2-7	-	TRBV4-2	-	CASSQGFRGIDSSYEQYF
TRBJ2-3	TRBD1	TRBV6-1	few	CASSEETGGADTQYF
TRBJ2-2	-	TRBV7-2	few	CASSLGASAQSGELFF
TRBJ2-7	-	TRBV7-8	-	CASSLSVYEQYF
TRBJ1-2	-	TRBV11-2	-	CASSLSPEGDGYTF
TRBJ2-1	-	TRBV30	-	CAWSRVGEQFF
TRBJ2-1	TRBD2	TRBV4-1	-	CASTGLAGHNEQFF
TRBJ1-1	-	TRBV2	-	CASSLQGMNTEAFF
TRBJ1-2	-	TRBV4-2	-	CASSQGSGARNYGYTF
TRBJ1-2	-	TRBV5-6	once	CASSFGRTNYGYTF
TRBJ1-2	-	TRBV10-3	few	CAISDGPYGYTF
TRBJ1-2	-	TRBV5-1	few	CASSLTTGSDGYTF
TRBJ2-2	-	TRBV6-1	-	CASSDPLGRNTGELFF
TRBJ1-4	TRBD1	TRBV7-2	medium-sized	CASSSRTGELFF
TRBJ2-7	-	TRBV6-5	-	CASSSTLSYEQYF
TRBJ2-3	TRBD2	TRBV19	few	CASSATERGTQYF
TRBJ2-3	-	TRBV2	many	CASGEDTQYF
TRBJ2-7	TRBD1	TRBV5-1	few	CASSEPGQICF